This T cell receptor (beta chain) stems from a study of Graves' ophthalmopathy and Graves' hyperthyroidism. Study details: The study drew peripheral blood at initial diagnosis, before any treatment.

A volume of 9.5 to 10 ml of fresh peripheral blood supplied the PBMCs. This clonotype was picked up many times. Amplification from RNA transcripts yielded the TCR beta CDR3 regions. Following a first-round RT-PCR that used HTBI primers, a second-round multiplex PCR was carried out. TCRdb itself ran the multiplex PCR reads through MiXCR, one entry per CDR3 protein. The sample has hundreds of thousands of distinct CDR3 sequences; roughly 21% are singletons. V lost 5 bases and J 4 bases, leaving 9 bases between the germline ends. This CDR3 has 13 amino acids. CDR1 is SGHAT and CDR2 is FQNNGV in the germline V gene.

Sequencing used peripheral blood. This TCR derives from a woman aged 18-29 years with stable Graves' hyperthyroidism. The chain is built from TRBV11-2 and TRBJ1-3, with D unclear. CDR3 sequence (DNA): TGTGCCAGCAGCCTGGCGGTAGGAAACACCATATATTTT. Its translation is CASSLAVGNTIYF.